Below are 27 T cell receptor beta chains sequenced from a single sample in a study of technical replicates of blood from a few donors. TCRdb's copy holds only in-frame clones and misses some; the assay was immunoSEQ multiplex PCR. The data show tens of thousands of clones, 90% to 97% seen once. The sample comprised T cells isolated from PBMCs. The receptors stem from a human donor in good health.

The chain carries TRBV18 and TRBJ1-1; 10 bases map to TRBD1. Germline CDR1 is KGHSH and CDR2 is LQKENI. This CDR3 is built from 16 residues. Trimming cost V 2 bases and J 0 bases; bases outside gene matches: 3. DNA for the CDR3: TGTGCCAGCTCACCAAACGGACAGGGGGTGAACACTGAAGCTTTCTTT. Encoded protein: CASSPNGQGVNTEAFF.

The CDR3 nucleotides are TGTGCCAGCAGCCGAGAATACACCGGGACTAGAAAGTACTTC. It specifies CASSREYTGTRKYF. The chain is built from TRBV11-2 and TRBJ2-7; TRBD2 agrees at 8 bases. The CDR3 is 14 amino acids. CDR1 and CDR2 (germline): SGHAT, FQNNGV. V shed 5 bases and J 11 bases; nucleotides not matched to a gene: 14.

In its sample, this clone was seen once. This chain connects TRBV28 to TRBJ2-7; tentative D call: TRBD2 (6 bases). CDR3 length: 15 residues. Germline CDR1 reads MDHEN; CDR2 reads SYDVKM. Between the trimmed V and J ends, which lost 10 bases and 0 bases, there was a span of 19 bases. The CDR3 DNA follows: TGTGCCATCTCCTGGGGAGGAGGGCTCTCCTACGAGCAGTACTTC. Translation gives CAISWGGGLSYEQYF.

The chain recombines TRBV7-9 with TRBJ2-7, with 7 bases that match TRBD1. V was clipped by 5 bases and J by 4 bases; unmatched bases: 5. This CDR3 contains 13 residues. The germline gives CDR1 SEHNR, CDR2 FQNEAQ (reference sequence). The CDR3 here is CASSLGTAYEQYF. In nucleotides, the CDR3 is TGTGCCAGCAGCCTTGGGACAGCTTACGAGCAGTACTTC.

CDR3 coding DNA: TGTGCCAGCAGCTTGACAGAGAGCACCGGGGAGCTGTTTTTT. It codes for CASSLTESTGELFF. V gene TRBV7-9 combines with J gene TRBJ2-2; D might be TRBD1 (5 bases). Trimming stripped 3 bases from V and 4 bases from J, with 9 bases between. The V gene's germline CDR1 is SEHNR and CDR2 FQNEAQ (reference sequence). This CDR3 contains 14 residues. Combining the CDR3 with reference TRBV7-9 and TRBJ2-2 gives the whole variable domain DTGVSQNPRHKITKRGQNVTFRCDPISEHNRLYWYRQTLGQGPEFLTYFQNEAQLEKSRLLSDRFSAERPKGSFSTLEIQRTEQGDSAMYLCASSLTESTGELFFGEGSRLTVL.

This CDR3 reads CASSVRGSGELFF. The DNA of the CDR3 is TGTGCCAGCAGCGTAAGAGGGTCCGGGGAGCTGTTTTTT. This chain connects TRBV9 to TRBJ2-2; D perhaps matches TRBD2 (5 bases). Germline CDR1 is SGDLS and CDR2 is YYNGEE. V lost 1 base, J lost 6 bases, and 7 bases lay in between. CDR3 length equals 13 residues.

The chain couples TRBV5-6 to TRBJ2-7; 11 positions match TRBD2. V was pared by 4 bases and J by 3 bases, with 6 bases of the junction left unmatched. The CDR3 is 15 amino acids. In germline, CDR1 is SGHDT, CDR2 YYEEEE. CDR3 in amino acids: CASSKLAGVIYEQYF. The DNA for the CDR3 is TGTGCCAGCAGCAAACTAGCGGGAGTAATCTACGAGCAGTACTTC.

The table lists this clone with a count of one. The chain employs TRBV10-3 and TRBJ2-7; 7 bases agree with TRBD1. The CDR3 contains 13 residues. The trim removed 11 bases at V and 0 bases at J, leaving 7 bases unmatched. The germline V gene encodes CDR1 ENHRY and CDR2 SYGVKD. DNA for the CDR3: TGTGCCTTCGTACAGGGGCCCTCCTACGAGCAGTACTTC. Its translation is CAFVQGPSYEQYF.

This clone was counted once. This chain joins TRBV30 and TRBJ2-5, with no clear D. Between the trimmed V and J ends, which lost 1 base and 1 base, there was a span of 7 bases. The V gene's germline CDR1 is GTSNPN and CDR2 SVGIG (reference sequence). CDR3 size: 13 residues. This CDR3 is CAWSEQSQETQYF. The CDR3 DNA reads TGTGCCTGGAGTGAACAGTCCCAAGAGACCCAGTACTTC.

The chain combines TRBV9 with TRBJ1-4, with D maybe TRBD1 (5 bases). V was clipped by 3 bases and J by 4 bases, with 13 bases between them. CDR1 and CDR2 (germline): SGDLS, YYNGEE. The CDR3 consists of 15 residues. The CDR3 region is CASSGTTGYNEKLFF. The CDR3 nucleotides read TGTGCCAGCAGCGGAACTACAGGATATAATGAAAAACTGTTTTTT. The full variable domain, with the rest looked up from reference TRBV9 and TRBJ1-4, is DSGVTQTPKHLITATGQRVTLRCSPRSGDLSVYWYQQSLDQGLQFLIQYYNGEERAKGNILERFSAQQFPDLHSELNLSSLELGDSALYFCASSGTTGYNEKLFFGSGTQLSVL.

The V call is TRBV10-3, the J call TRBJ1-5; D may be TRBD1 (6 bases). The CDR3 spans 16 residues. The germline V gene encodes CDR1 ENHRY and CDR2 SYGVKD. V lost 2 bases and J lost 0, with 11 bases in between. In nucleotides, the CDR3 is TGTGCCATCAGTGAGGTGGGACAAGATAGCAATCAGCCCCAGCATTTT. It specifies CAISEVGQDSNQPQHF.

The J gene is TRBJ1-1, the V gene TRBV5-1; D gene ambiguous. V shed 0 bases and J shed 1 base, with 7 bases lying between them. Per germline, CDR1 SGHRS and CDR2 YFSETQ. This CDR3 region has 14 residues. CDR3 nucleotide sequence: TGCGCCAGCAGCTTGGTTCAGGAGAACACTGAAGCTTTCTTT. Encoded protein: CASSLVQENTEAFF.

The genes are TRBV28 and TRBJ1-5; the D gene is possibly TRBD1 (6 bases). CDR3 length: 14 residues. The germline V gene has CDR1 MDHEN and CDR2 SYDVKM. Trimming took 5 bases from V and 6 from J, leaving 14 bases between them. This chain's CDR3 is CASSGYREIQPQHF. The CDR3 coding sequence is TGTGCCAGCAGTGGCTACAGGGAGATTCAGCCCCAGCATTTT.

This chain uses TRBV30 with TRBJ1-5, with TRBD1 as a possible D gene (5 bases). CDR3 length equals 15 residues. The V end lost 3 bases, the J end lost 0 bases, and 12 bases lay between the germline ends. CDR1 GTSNPN and CDR2 SVGIG come from the germline V gene (reference sequence). Written as DNA, the CDR3 is TGTGCCTGGAGAGATCAGGGTCATAGCAATCAGCCCCAGCATTTT. It is translated as CAWRDQGHSNQPQHF.

As DNA, the CDR3 is TGTGCCAGCAGCTTACGACAGGGAAATGGCTACACCTTC. Its translation is CASSLRQGNGYTF. The gene calls are TRBV11-3 and TRBJ1-2, with 7 positions matching TRBD1. Germline-derived CDR1 and CDR2 are SGHNT and YENEEA. V trimming: 2 bases; J trimming: 6 bases; junction bases outside the gene matches: 3. The CDR3 sequence is 13 residues long.

The gene calls are TRBV7-9 and TRBJ1-2, with no clear D. The CDR3 has 14 amino acids. Between the trimmed V and J ends, which lost 4 bases and 4 bases, there was a span of 13 bases. In germline, CDR1 is SEHNR, CDR2 FQNEAQ (reference sequence). The CDR3 loop is CASSSTYISYGYTF. CDR3 DNA: TGTGCCAGCAGCTCCACCTATATATCCTATGGCTACACCTTC.

This chain connects TRBV11-3 to TRBJ1-1, with a weak D call TRBD1 (5 bases). In germline, CDR1 is SGHNT, CDR2 YENEEA. The V end lost 5 bases, the J end lost 9 bases, and 16 bases lay between the germline ends. The CDR3 runs 13 residues. CDR3 coding DNA: TGTGCCAGCAGCCCCGACCAGGGTTATCAAGCTTTCTTT. Translated, it gives CASSPDQGYQAFF.

The rearrangement joins TRBV5-1 to TRBJ1-1; unclear D gene. The V gene lost 4 bases and the J gene lost 3 bases, with 10 bases spanning the gap. The germline V gene encodes CDR1 SGHRS and CDR2 YFSETQ. The CDR3 extends over 13 amino acids. The CDR3 nucleotides are TGCGCCAGCAGCAGGGAGGCTGACACTGAAGCTTTCTTT. This gives the protein CASSREADTEAFF.

The CDR3 DNA is TGTGCCTGGAGAAGACAGGAAAACACTGAAGCTTTCTTT. It encodes CAWRRQENTEAFF. This chain joins TRBV30 and TRBJ1-1, with D perhaps matching TRBD1 (6 bases). Germline CDR1 and CDR2: GTSNPN and SVGIG (reference sequence). The CDR3 totals 13 residues. V gave up 3 bases and J gave up 2 bases, with 10 bases separating them.

This clone has only one observation. The chain uses TRBV29-1 and TRBJ2-7, with D possibly TRBD2 on 5 matching bases. This CDR3 region has 12 residues. In germline, CDR1 is SQVTM, CDR2 ANQGSEA. Trimming removed 4 bases from V and 3 bases from J, with 10 bases in between. CDR3 in amino acids: CSVGGSVYEQYF. CDR3 in DNA: TGCAGCGTTGGGGGTAGCGTCTACGAGCAGTACTTC.

The rearrangement links TRBV10-3 to TRBJ2-5, with a possible D match to TRBD2 (6 bases). Germline lookup yields CDR1 ENHRY and CDR2 SYGVKD. The V end was cut by 8 bases, the J end by 2 bases, with 6 bases between. This CDR3 is built from 11 residues. The CDR3 region is CAIGTQETQYF. In nucleotides, the CDR3 is TGTGCCATCGGGACTCAAGAGACCCAGTACTTC.

The chain recombines TRBV27 with TRBJ1-2; TRBD1 agrees at 11 bases. This CDR3 is built from 15 residues. The V gene end was trimmed by 5 bases and the J gene end by 8 bases; junction bases not matched to a gene: 10. From germline, CDR1 is MNHEY and CDR2 SMNVEV (reference sequence). The CDR3 DNA follows: TGTGCCAGCAGTCCGAGGACAGGGGGCTTTCACGGCTACACCTTC. The encoded protein is CASSPRTGGFHGYTF.

Written as DNA, the CDR3 is TGCGCCAGCAGCCAAGGGATACAGACAGGGGCACATGGCTACACCTTC. It specifies CASSQGIQTGAHGYTF. The chain links TRBV4-3 to TRBJ1-2; 8 bases agree with TRBD1. Losses at the gene ends were 1 base for V and 6 bases for J; bases not matched to a gene: 10. The germline gives CDR1 LGHNA, CDR2 YSLEER. This CDR3 is 16 amino acids long.

This chain connects TRBV7-9 to TRBJ2-5, with D perhaps TRBD2 (6 bases). Trimming removed 6 bases from V and 1 base from J, with 15 bases in between. CDR1 and CDR2 from the germline V gene are SEHNR and FQNEAQ (reference sequence). The CDR3 loop spans 15 amino acids. DNA of the CDR3: TGTGCCAGCAGTAGCACCGGGACTCTCCAAGAGACCCAGTACTTC. Translated, it gives CASSSTGTLQETQYF.

This chain uses TRBV9 with TRBJ1-2, with TRBD1 matching over 7 bases. J lost 4 bases, V lost 0 bases, and 6 bases had no gene match. Germline V CDR1 and CDR2: SGDLS, YYNGEE. The CDR3 spans 15 residues. CDR3 nucleotides: TGTGCCAGCAGCGTAGAGCCGGGACAGCCCTATGGCTACACCTTC. It yields the protein CASSVEPGQPYGYTF.

V usage is TRBV5-1 and J usage is TRBJ2-5; a weak D match, TRBD1 (5 bases). V lost 0 bases and J lost 3, with 9 bases in between. Germline lookup yields CDR1 SGHRS and CDR2 YFSETQ. The CDR3 consists of 14 residues. CDR3 bases: TGCGCCAGCAGCTTGGCGCAGGGCAAAGAGACCCAGTACTTC. This encodes CASSLAQGKETQYF.

This clone has only one observation. The chain carries TRBV14 and TRBJ2-7; TRBD2 aligns across 7 bases. The CDR3 is 14 residues long. V shed 7 bases and J 2 bases; nucleotides not matched to a gene: 8. The germline gives CDR1 SGHDN, CDR2 FVKESK. CDR3 nucleotides: TGTGCCAGCACTACACTAGCGAATCCCTACGAGCAGTACTTC. Its translation is CASTTLANPYEQYF.